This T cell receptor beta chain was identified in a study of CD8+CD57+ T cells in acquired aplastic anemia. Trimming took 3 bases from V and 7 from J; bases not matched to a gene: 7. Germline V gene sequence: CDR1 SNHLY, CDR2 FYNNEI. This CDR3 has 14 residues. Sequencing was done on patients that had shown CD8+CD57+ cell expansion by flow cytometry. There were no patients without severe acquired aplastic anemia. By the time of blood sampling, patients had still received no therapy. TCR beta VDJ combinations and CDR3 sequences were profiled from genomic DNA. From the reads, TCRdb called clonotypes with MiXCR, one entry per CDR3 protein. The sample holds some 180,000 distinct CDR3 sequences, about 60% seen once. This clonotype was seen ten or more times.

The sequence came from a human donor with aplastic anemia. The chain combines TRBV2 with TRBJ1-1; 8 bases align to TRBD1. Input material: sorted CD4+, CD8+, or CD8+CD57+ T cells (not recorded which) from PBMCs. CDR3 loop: CASSDRTGLNEAFF. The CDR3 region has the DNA TGTGCCAGCAGTGATCGGACAGGGTTGAATGAAGCTTTCTTT.